One T cell receptor (beta chain) is described in this entry. Per the original data handling: Reference gene primer amplification gave estimated nucleated cell counts. The repertoire was sequenced with immunoSEQ multiplex PCR; TCRdb's copy has only in-frame clones and lacks some. D and trimming were read from the DNA, whereas the V and J calls and clone size are those reported in that table. The sample records a few hundred thousand clones, around 90% being singletons. This sample is drawn from a study of blood T cell repertoires in COVID-19. Study-level background: T cells, B-cell-depleted T cells, or PBMCs supplied cDNA or gDNA.

Germline loops: CDR1 MGHRA, CDR2 YSYEKL. The CDR3 loop spans 11 amino acids. V was trimmed by 1 base and J by 9 bases, leaving 6 bases between them. The chain carries TRBV4-1 and TRBJ1-1; D not resolved. The sequencing sample was made of PBMCs or T cells enriched from blood (not recorded which). This TCR derives from a man younger than 45 who had been exposed to COVID-19. CDR3 amino acids: CASSQAQQAFF. CDR3 sequence (DNA): TGCGCCAGCAGCCAAGCACAGCAAGCTTTCTTT.